These T cell receptor beta chains were read from a single sample in a study of response to subunit inactivated influenza vaccine. From the RT-PCR reads, TCRdb called clonotypes with MiXCR, one entry per CDR3 protein. Of about 520,000 distinct CDR3 sequences listed, roughly 9.7% are singletons. This material consisted of PBMCs from blood, taken more than 35 days after vaccination. These receptors all come from a man aged 50-60 years who received an inactivated influenza vaccine. Each CDR3 is given with its conserved first and last residue. Fields, in order: clone size, J gene, V gene, CDR3 length, D gene, CDR3 DNA, CDR3 protein. D genes are given only for firm matches. Part of the rows lack a size; the others show once, few, many or a class for expanded clones.

abundance: many; j_gene: TRBJ2-5; v_gene: TRBV29-1; len: 15; d_gene: TRBD1; CDR3nt: TGCAGCGTTGAAGCCCGGGACAGGGGGCAAGAGACCCAGTACTTC; CDR3aa: CSVEARDRGQETQYF
abundance: .; j_gene: TRBJ2-3; v_gene: TRBV25-1; len: 16; d_gene: TRBD2; CDR3nt: TGTGCCAGCACCTACCCTAGCGGGAGTGGGGCAGATACGCAGTATTTT; CDR3aa: CASTYPSGSGADTQYF
abundance: .; j_gene: TRBJ2-2; v_gene: TRBV29-1; len: 12; d_gene: .; CDR3nt: TGCAGCGCGTTTGGGGACGCAGGGGAGCTGTTTTTT; CDR3aa: CSAFGDAGELFF
abundance: many; j_gene: TRBJ2-7; v_gene: TRBV2; len: 15; d_gene: TRBD2; CDR3nt: TGTGCCAGCAGTGACCCTAGCGGGGGATACTACGAGCAGTACTTC; CDR3aa: CASSDPSGGYYEQYF
abundance: .; j_gene: TRBJ2-5; v_gene: TRBV5-1; len: 18; d_gene: TRBD2; CDR3nt: TGCGCCAGCAGCCGCGGGACTAGCGGGAGGTCGATTCAAGAGACCCAGTACTTC; CDR3aa: CASSRGTSGRSIQETQYF
abundance: few; j_gene: TRBJ2-5; v_gene: TRBV5-1; len: 15; d_gene: .; CDR3nt: TGCGCCAGCAGCCGAGACACCCCCAACAGAGAGACCCAGTACTTC; CDR3aa: CASSRDTPNRETQYF
abundance: .; j_gene: TRBJ1-2; v_gene: TRBV18; len: 16; d_gene: .; CDR3nt: TGTGCCAGCTCACCACCGTCCTCAGGGGCGGGCTATGGCTACACCTTC; CDR3aa: CASSPPSSGAGYGYTF
abundance: .; j_gene: TRBJ2-4; v_gene: TRBV4-1; len: 16; d_gene: .; CDR3nt: TGCGCCAGCAGCCAAGGCTGGGGATTAGCCAAAAACATTCAGTACTTC; CDR3aa: CASSQGWGLAKNIQYF
abundance: .; j_gene: TRBJ2-5; v_gene: TRBV20-1; len: 15; d_gene: .; CDR3nt: TGCAGTGCTAGAGAAAACCTCGACGTGGACCGGACCCAGTACTTC; CDR3aa: CSARENLDVDRTQYF
abundance: .; j_gene: TRBJ2-5; v_gene: TRBV24-1; len: 14; d_gene: TRBD1; CDR3nt: TGTGCCACCAGTGCCGGGACAGGGATGAAGACCCAGTACTTC; CDR3aa: CATSAGTGMKTQYF
abundance: few; j_gene: TRBJ1-4; v_gene: TRBV19; len: 12; d_gene: .; CDR3nt: TGTGCCAGTAGTGGACGACTTGAAAAACTGTTTTTT; CDR3aa: CASSGRLEKLFF
abundance: .; j_gene: TRBJ2-1; v_gene: TRBV7-2; len: 16; d_gene: .; CDR3nt: TGTGCCAGCAGCGCCGAGGGCCCGTGGGTCTACAATGAGCAGTTCTTC; CDR3aa: CASSAEGPWVYNEQFF
abundance: few; j_gene: TRBJ2-7; v_gene: TRBV30; len: 12; d_gene: .; CDR3nt: TGTGCCTGGAGCGAAACAGGGAGCGAGCAGTACTTC; CDR3aa: CAWSETGSEQYF
abundance: few; j_gene: TRBJ1-6; v_gene: TRBV20-1; len: 15; d_gene: .; CDR3nt: TGCAGTGCTAGAAGTCCAACAGGCCCCGATTCACCCCTCCACTTT; CDR3aa: CSARSPTGPDSPLHF
abundance: .; j_gene: TRBJ1-2; v_gene: TRBV12-3/TRBV12-4; len: 15; d_gene: .; CDR3nt: TGTGCCAGCAGTTTAACGCAGGGGTCCTCTTATGGCTACACCTTC; CDR3aa: CASSLTQGSSYGYTF
abundance: many; j_gene: TRBJ2-2; v_gene: TRBV12-3/TRBV12-4; len: 23; d_gene: .; CDR3nt: TGTGCCAGCAGTTTAAGGACGGTCGGGGTGTGGCTGATAGAGTTACAGAGTACCGGGGAGCTGTTTTTT; CDR3aa: CASSLRTVGVWLIELQSTGELFF
abundance: .; j_gene: TRBJ1-6; v_gene: TRBV12-3/TRBV12-4; len: 12; d_gene: .; CDR3nt: TGTGCCAGCAGTCCCAGGGGATCACCCCTCCACTTT; CDR3aa: CASSPRGSPLHF
abundance: .; j_gene: TRBJ1-6; v_gene: TRBV7-6; len: 14; d_gene: .; CDR3nt: TGTGCCAGCAGCGGCAGGGGAGGCGATTCACCCCTCCACTTT; CDR3aa: CASSGRGGDSPLHF
abundance: few; j_gene: TRBJ2-5; v_gene: TRBV12-3/TRBV12-4; len: 12; d_gene: .; CDR3nt: TGTGCCAGCAGTTTAGCGAGGGGGACCCAGTACTTC; CDR3aa: CASSLARGTQYF
abundance: few; j_gene: TRBJ2-5; v_gene: TRBV5-8; len: 15; d_gene: .; CDR3nt: TGTGCCAGCAGCTTGGGGAGAGGGAGTCTTCAGGCCCAGTACTTC; CDR3aa: CASSLGRGSLQAQYF
abundance: .; j_gene: TRBJ2-3; v_gene: TRBV5-1; len: 16; d_gene: TRBD2; CDR3nt: TGCGCCAGCAGCCCGCCGACTAGCGGGTATGCAGATACGCAGTATTTT; CDR3aa: CASSPPTSGYADTQYF
abundance: .; j_gene: TRBJ2-1; v_gene: TRBV7-9; len: 16; d_gene: TRBD2; CDR3nt: TGTGCCAGCGTTGGACTAGCGGGGGAAAAATACAATGAGCAGTTCTTC; CDR3aa: CASVGLAGEKYNEQFF
abundance: few; j_gene: TRBJ2-1; v_gene: TRBV5-1; len: 16; d_gene: .; CDR3nt: TGCGCCAGCAGCTCTCACACCGGAAGCGCCTACAATGAGCAGTTCTTC; CDR3aa: CASSSHTGSAYNEQFF
abundance: .; j_gene: TRBJ1-6; v_gene: TRBV14; len: 13; d_gene: .; CDR3nt: TGTGCCAGCAGCCAGGGGGTTGGGGGACCCCTCCACTTT; CDR3aa: CASSQGVGGPLHF
abundance: many; j_gene: TRBJ2-1; v_gene: TRBV12-3/TRBV12-4; len: 15; d_gene: TRBD2; CDR3nt: TGTGCCAGCAGTCCGGGACTAGCCGCGGCCAATGAGCAGTTCTTC; CDR3aa: CASSPGLAAANEQFF
abundance: few; j_gene: TRBJ2-7; v_gene: TRBV27; len: 15; d_gene: TRBD2; CDR3nt: TGTGCCAGCAGTCGTCACGCTAGCGGGAGTTACGAGCAGTACTTC; CDR3aa: CASSRHASGSYEQYF
abundance: .; j_gene: TRBJ1-1; v_gene: TRBV7-9; len: 12; d_gene: .; CDR3nt: TGTGCCGCGGCGAGAATGAACACTGAAGCTTTCTTT; CDR3aa: CAAARMNTEAFF
abundance: .; j_gene: TRBJ2-1; v_gene: TRBV6-5; len: 15; d_gene: .; CDR3nt: TGTGCCAGCAGTTACACTCTAGCCCTCTACAATGAGCAGTTCTTC; CDR3aa: CASSYTLALYNEQFF
abundance: .; j_gene: TRBJ2-1; v_gene: TRBV20-1; len: 13; d_gene: .; CDR3nt: TGCAGTGCTAGGGGGGTGTCCTACAATGAGCAGTTCTTC; CDR3aa: CSARGVSYNEQFF
abundance: few; j_gene: TRBJ2-7; v_gene: TRBV5-1; len: 15; d_gene: TRBD1; CDR3nt: TGCGCCAGCAGCCCCAGCCGACAGGGCTACTACGAGCAGTACTTC; CDR3aa: CASSPSRQGYYEQYF
abundance: .; j_gene: TRBJ2-5; v_gene: TRBV20-1; len: 13; d_gene: .; CDR3nt: TGCAGTGCTAGAGTGGCGGGACAAGAGACCCAGTACTTC; CDR3aa: CSARVAGQETQYF
abundance: .; j_gene: TRBJ2-1; v_gene: TRBV12-3/TRBV12-4; len: 15; d_gene: TRBD2; CDR3nt: TGTGCCAGCCGGACTAGCGGGGGGAAATCTAATGAGCAGTTCTTC; CDR3aa: CASRTSGGKSNEQFF
abundance: few; j_gene: TRBJ1-4; v_gene: TRBV10-3; len: 15; d_gene: .; CDR3nt: TGTGCCATCAGTGAGTCCCGGGCCGCTCCAGAAAAACTGTTTTTT; CDR3aa: CAISESRAAPEKLFF
abundance: many; j_gene: TRBJ2-5; v_gene: TRBV29-1; len: 13; d_gene: .; CDR3nt: TGCAGCGTTGCCTCAGGGTTCCAAGAGACCCAGTACTTC; CDR3aa: CSVASGFQETQYF
abundance: few; j_gene: TRBJ2-7; v_gene: TRBV27; len: 14; d_gene: .; CDR3nt: TGTGCCAGCAGTCCGGTGGGGATTCTATCCGAGCAGTACTTC; CDR3aa: CASSPVGILSEQYF
abundance: few; j_gene: TRBJ2-7; v_gene: TRBV7-2; len: 15; d_gene: TRBD1; CDR3nt: TGTGCCAGCAGCGATACAGGGGGCATAACCTACGAGCAGTACTTC; CDR3aa: CASSDTGGITYEQYF
abundance: few; j_gene: TRBJ2-5; v_gene: TRBV7-8; len: 14; d_gene: .; CDR3nt: TGTGCCAGCAGCTTTGGGCTAGCGTGGGAGACCCAGTACTTC; CDR3aa: CASSFGLAWETQYF
abundance: few; j_gene: TRBJ2-7; v_gene: TRBV5-1; len: 13; d_gene: .; CDR3nt: TGCGCCAGCAGCGTTGCCGGCTTGGTCGAGCAGTACTTC; CDR3aa: CASSVAGLVEQYF
abundance: many; j_gene: TRBJ1-2; v_gene: TRBV4-3; len: 14; d_gene: .; CDR3nt: TGCGCCAGCAGCCACGCAGACAGAGTCTATGGCTACACCTTC; CDR3aa: CASSHADRVYGYTF
abundance: .; j_gene: TRBJ2-4; v_gene: TRBV3-1; len: 13; d_gene: TRBD1; CDR3nt: TGTGCCAGCAGCCAAGTTACAGGGGGCCCCCCGAACTTC; CDR3aa: CASSQVTGGPPNF
abundance: once; j_gene: TRBJ2-7; v_gene: TRBV24-1; len: 15; d_gene: TRBD1; CDR3nt: TGTGCCACCAGTGCGAAAGGGGGCGCATCCTACGAGCAGTACTTC; CDR3aa: CATSAKGGASYEQYF
abundance: many; j_gene: TRBJ2-5; v_gene: TRBV5-1; len: 13; d_gene: TRBD1; CDR3nt: TGCGCCAGCAGCTCGGGACAGGAGGAGACCCAGTACTTC; CDR3aa: CASSSGQEETQYF